Described below is a single T cell receptor (beta chain) sequence and its context. Using immunoSEQ multiplex PCR, the repertoire was profiled, and TCRdb retains in-frame clones only, with some absent. The sample has 50,000 to 55,000 clones; 88% are singletons. Time point given: peripheral blood 6 weeks after treatment start. Pretreatment and on-treatment blood mononuclear cell samples were taken, totaling between 1 and 8 time points per patient. V dropped 4 bases and J dropped 2; count of bases not matched to a gene: 8. This CDR3 has 15 amino acids. Germline V gene sequence: CDR1 MNHEY, CDR2 SVGAGI. This entry comes from a study of PD-L1 blockade in urothelial cancer.

The chain recombines TRBV6-5 with TRBJ2-7; TRBD2 aligns across 7 bases. The source is a man in his fifties or sixties with urothelial cancer. The sample in question was PBMCs, obtained around atezolizumab (anti-PD-L1) treatment. CDR3 in amino acids: CASSFSSGPPYEQYF. The CDR3, as DNA: TGTGCCAGCAGTTTTTCTAGCGGACCACCCTACGAGCAGTACTTC.